This T cell receptor beta chain was found in a study of cytomegalovirus exposure and HLA in healthy donors. On the study more broadly: Out of about 410 genotyped donors, around 80% belonged to the Caucasian-associated ancestry cluster.

Comments on this clone: Its target is unknown.

13 Jbeta primers and 60 Vbeta primers were used for the PCR. Libraries were prepared by immunoSEQ multiplex PCR; TCRdb keeps only in-frame clonotypes and omits some of them. The sample data list about 43,000 clones. The V segment lost 2 bases and the J segment 5 bases; nucleotides outside the gene matches: 10. The CDR3 consists of 16 residues. Germline V CDR1 and CDR2: LNHNV, YYDKDF (reference sequence). Study-level points and caveats: Serostatus for CMV was the only available immune exposure information.

The TCR was taken from a woman in her 30s in good health and CMV-seronegative. The sample comprised PBMCs. The rearrangement links TRBV15 to TRBJ2-5, with TRBD2 matching 8 bases. DNA for the CDR3: TGTGCCACCAGCAGACCCACTCTAGCGGGCGGGGAGACCCAGTACTTC. It codes for CATSRPTLAGGETQYF.